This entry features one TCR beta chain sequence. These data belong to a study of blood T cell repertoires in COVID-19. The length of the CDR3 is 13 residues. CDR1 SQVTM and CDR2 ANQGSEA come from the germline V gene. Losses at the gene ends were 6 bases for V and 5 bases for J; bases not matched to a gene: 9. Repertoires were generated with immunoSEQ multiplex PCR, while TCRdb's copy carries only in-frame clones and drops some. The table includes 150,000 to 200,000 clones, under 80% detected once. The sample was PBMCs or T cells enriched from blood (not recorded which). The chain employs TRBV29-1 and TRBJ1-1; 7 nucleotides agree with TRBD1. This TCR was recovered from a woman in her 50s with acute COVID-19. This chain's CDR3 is CSVRQGGRTEAFF. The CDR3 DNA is TGCAGCGTGAGACAGGGCGGTCGGACTGAAGCTTTCTTT.